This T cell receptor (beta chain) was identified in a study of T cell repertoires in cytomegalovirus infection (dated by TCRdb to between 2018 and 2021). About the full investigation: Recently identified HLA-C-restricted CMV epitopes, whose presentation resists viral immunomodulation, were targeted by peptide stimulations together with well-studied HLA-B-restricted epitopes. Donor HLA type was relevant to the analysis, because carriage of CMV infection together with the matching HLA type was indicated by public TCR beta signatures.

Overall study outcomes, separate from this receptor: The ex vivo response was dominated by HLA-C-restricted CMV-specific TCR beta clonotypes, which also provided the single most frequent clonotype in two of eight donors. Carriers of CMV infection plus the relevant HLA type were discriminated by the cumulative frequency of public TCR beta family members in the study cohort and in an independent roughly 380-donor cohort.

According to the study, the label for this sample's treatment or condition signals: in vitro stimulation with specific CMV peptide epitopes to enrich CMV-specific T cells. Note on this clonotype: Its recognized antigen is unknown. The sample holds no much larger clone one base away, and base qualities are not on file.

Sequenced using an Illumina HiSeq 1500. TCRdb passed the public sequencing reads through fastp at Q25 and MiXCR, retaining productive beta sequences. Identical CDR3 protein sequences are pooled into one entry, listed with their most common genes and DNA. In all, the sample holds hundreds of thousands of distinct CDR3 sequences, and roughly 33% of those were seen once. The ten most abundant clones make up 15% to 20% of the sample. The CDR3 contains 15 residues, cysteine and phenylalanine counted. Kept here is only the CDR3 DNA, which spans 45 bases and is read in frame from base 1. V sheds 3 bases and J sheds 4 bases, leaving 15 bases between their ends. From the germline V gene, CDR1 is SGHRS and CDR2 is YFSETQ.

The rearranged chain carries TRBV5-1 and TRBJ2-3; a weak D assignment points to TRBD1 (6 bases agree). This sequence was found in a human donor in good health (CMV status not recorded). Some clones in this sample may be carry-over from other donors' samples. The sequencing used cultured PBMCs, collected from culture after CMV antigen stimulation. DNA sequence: TGCGCCAGCAGCTGGGGGCGGAGCGGATCAGATACGCAGTATTTT. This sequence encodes CASSWGRSGSDTQYF.